This is a list of T cell receptor beta chains from one sample in a study of cytomegalovirus exposure and HLA in healthy donors. Sequenced by immunoSEQ multiplex PCR; TCRdb stores in-frame clones only, minus some. The sample has 170,000 or so clones, 80% seen once; the top ten hold under 0.75%. Sequencing input: PBMCs. The receptors were sampled from a boy younger than 18 in good health and CMV-seronegative. CDR3s include the opening cysteine and the closing phenylalanine or tryptophan. D genes are given only for firm matches. Expanded clones are given a class, and other clones once, few, many or no size at all.

D	V	size	J	CDR3	DNA
TRBD1	TRBV7-9	NA	TRBJ1-2	CASSSTGGDYGYTF	TGTGCCAGCAGCTCTACAGGGGGCGACTATGGCTACACCTTC
TRBD1	TRBV7-9	few	TRBJ1-5	CASSPTGTSNQPQHF	TGTGCCAGCAGCCCGACAGGGACGAGCAATCAGCCCCAGCATTTT
NA	TRBV21-1	NA	TRBJ1-1	CASSKGTRDMNTEAFF	TGTGCCAGCAGCAAGGGAACCAGGGATATGAACACTGAAGCTTTCTTT
NA	TRBV11-2	once	TRBJ2-3	CASSFPVTDTQYF	TGTGCCAGCAGCTTCCCAGTCACAGATACGCAGTATTTT
NA	TRBV29-1	NA	TRBJ1-5	CSGPPGGGNQPQHF	TGCAGCGGGCCCCCCGGGGGGGGCAATCAGCCCCAGCATTTT
TRBD1	TRBV7-3	NA	TRBJ2-6	CASSSGQGGLGTGANVLTF	TGTGCCAGCAGCTCTGGACAGGGGGGACTAGGAACTGGGGCCAACGTCCTGACTTTC
TRBD1	TRBV6-6	few	TRBJ2-7	CAAGGAEQYF	TGTGCCGCAGGGGGCGCCGAGCAGTACTTC
NA	TRBV6-6	few	TRBJ1-3	CASLLSSLDTIYF	TGTGCCAGCCTCCTATCAAGCTTAGACACCATATATTTT
NA	TRBV27	NA	TRBJ1-5	CASSSSGRGEGSNQPQHF	TGTGCCAGCAGTTCCTCGGGGAGGGGAGAGGGAAGCAATCAGCCCCAGCATTTT
NA	TRBV7-2	NA	TRBJ1-3	CASSEGNAGNTIYF	TGTGCCAGCAGCGAGGGAAATGCAGGAAACACCATATATTTT
NA	TRBV30	NA	TRBJ1-3	CAWSRSRVNSGNTIYF	TGTGCCTGGAGTAGATCCAGGGTCAACTCTGGAAACACCATATATTTT
NA	TRBV4-1	NA	TRBJ2-1	CASSQDSFRTYNEQFF	TGCGCCAGCAGCCAAGATTCGTTCAGGACCTACAATGAGCAGTTCTTC
TRBD2	TRBV25-1	NA	TRBJ2-1	CASRLAGGDEQFF	TGTGCCAGCAGGCTAGCGGGGGGGGATGAGCAGTTCTTC
TRBD2	TRBV15	NA	TRBJ2-3	CATSTRASGGRADTQYF	TGTGCCACCAGCACCAGAGCCAGCGGGGGGCGGGCAGATACGCAGTATTTT
NA	TRBV11-3	NA	TRBJ2-7	CASSLGDEQYF	TGTGCCAGCAGCTTGGGAGACGAGCAGTACTTC
NA	TRBV2	NA	TRBJ2-7	CARSEPSSYEQYF	TGTGCCAGGTCCGAACCCAGTTCCTACGAGCAGTACTTC
NA	TRBV9	few	TRBJ2-3	CASSVRDTQYF	TGTGCCAGCAGCGTGAGAGATACGCAGTATTTT
TRBD2	TRBV5-3	NA	TRBJ2-3	CARSLVGTSGVMYTQYF	TGTGCCAGAAGCTTGGTAGGGACTAGCGGGGTAATGTATACGCAGTATTTT
TRBD2	TRBV7-9	once	TRBJ2-7	CASSWGTTYEQYF	TGTGCCAGCAGCTGGGGGACTACCTACGAGCAGTACTTC
NA	TRBV5-1	NA	TRBJ1-2	CASSQEGPVSGYTF	TGCGCCAGCAGCCAAGAGGGTCCAGTTTCTGGCTACACCTTC
TRBD1	TRBV19	NA	TRBJ1-6	CASSIGGTVSPLHF	TGTGCCAGTAGTATAGGCGGGACAGTCTCACCCCTCCACTTT
NA	TRBV19	NA	TRBJ2-3	CASSNLVGQSRDTQYF	TGTGCCAGTAGTAATTTGGTGGGGCAGTCGAGGGATACGCAGTATTTT
TRBD1	TRBV5-1	NA	TRBJ1-1	CASSLGTGTEAFF	TGCGCCAGCAGCTTGGGGACAGGCACTGAAGCTTTCTTT
TRBD1	TRBV14	NA	TRBJ1-4	CASSHEQGVGKLFF	TGTGCCAGCAGCCATGAACAGGGGGTCGGAAAACTGTTTTTT
TRBD1	TRBV11-2	NA	TRBJ1-3	CASSLDGGTGGNTIYF	TGTGCCAGCAGCTTAGATGGTGGGACAGGGGGAAACACCATATATTTT
NA	TRBV19	NA	TRBJ1-2	CASSLLWGSPNGYTF	TGTGCCAGTAGCCTACTTTGGGGCAGTCCTAATGGCTACACCTTC
TRBD2	TRBV7-3	NA	TRBJ2-2	CASSPSRGLDTGELFF	TGTGCCAGCAGTCCAAGCCGGGGACTAGACACCGGGGAGCTGTTTTTT
TRBD2	TRBV7-2	NA	TRBJ2-7	CASSPRGGAGAYEQYF	TGTGCCAGCAGCCCCCGGGGGGGGGCCGGCGCCTACGAGCAGTACTTC
TRBD2	TRBV28	NA	TRBJ2-1	CASSSSASGRYHNEQFF	TGTGCCAGCAGTTCCTCAGCTAGCGGGAGGTACCACAATGAGCAGTTCTTC
TRBD1	TRBV6-1	NA	TRBJ1-2	CASSEIQGANYGYTF	TGTGCCAGCAGTGAAATACAGGGGGCTAACTATGGCTACACCTTC
NA	TRBV7-9	NA	TRBJ2-3	CASSPRGLSTDTQYF	TGTGCCAGCAGCCCTCGCGGACTTTCCACAGATACGCAGTATTTT
NA	TRBV4-1	NA	TRBJ2-5	CASSQPVVQETQYF	TGCGCCAGCAGCCAACCAGTGGTCCAAGAGACCCAGTACTTC
TRBD1	TRBV27	NA	TRBJ2-7	CASSSYKTGGLNEQYF	TGTGCCAGCAGTTCTTATAAGACAGGGGGCTTAAACGAGCAGTACTTC
NA	TRBV9	NA	TRBJ1-3	CASSPGPTAGNTIYF	TGTGCCAGCAGCCCTGGTCCCACAGCTGGAAACACCATATATTTT
NA	TRBV25-1	NA	TRBJ1-6	CASSGGERHNSPLHF	TGTGCCAGCAGTGGCGGCGAGCGGCATAATTCACCCCTCCACTTT
NA	TRBV7-3	once	TRBJ2-3	CASSSHTRGTDTQYF	TGTGCCAGCAGCTCCCATACCCGGGGCACAGATACGCAGTATTTT
NA	TRBV19	NA	TRBJ1-2	CASSNSRTDPYGYTF	TGTGCCAGTAGTAACTCACGGACTGACCCCTATGGCTACACCTTC
TRBD1	TRBV10-3	NA	TRBJ1-1	CAISGDSLPNTEAFF	TGTGCCATCAGCGGGGACAGTCTACCGAACACTGAAGCTTTCTTT
NA	TRBV2	NA	TRBJ2-7	CASSERGSHEQYF	TGTGCCAGCAGTGAAAGGGGGTCCCACGAGCAGTACTTC
TRBD1	TRBV19	NA	TRBJ1-1	CAVIRGQGYTEAFF	TGTGCCGTCATAAGGGGACAGGGATATACTGAAGCTTTCTTT
NA	TRBV7-9	few	TRBJ1-6	CASSFRSGNSPLHF	TGTGCCAGCAGCTTCCGCAGCGGTAATTCACCCCTCCACTTT
NA	TRBV5-4	NA	TRBJ2-7	CASSLVSGYATYEQYF	TGTGCCAGCAGCTTGGTATCAGGGTATGCGACCTACGAGCAGTACTTC
TRBD1	TRBV11-3	NA	TRBJ2-3	CASSPFTDRGTDTQYF	TGTGCCAGCAGCCCATTTACGGACAGGGGGACAGATACGCAGTATTTT
TRBD2	TRBV7-9	few	TRBJ2-2	CASILTGGDPGELFF	TGTGCCAGCATCTTGACGGGGGGAGATCCCGGGGAGCTGTTTTTT
TRBD2	TRBV5-5	NA	TRBJ2-4	CASSLIAGGGKNIQYF	TGTGCCAGCAGCTTAATAGCGGGGGGAGGCAAAAACATTCAGTACTTC
TRBD2	TRBV4-1	few	TRBJ2-7	CASSHGLAGGRPYEQYF	TGCGCCAGCAGCCATGGACTAGCGGGAGGGCGACCCTACGAGCAGTACTTC
TRBD2	TRBV29-1	once	TRBJ2-2	CSVKTSGGSTGELFF	TGCAGCGTGAAAACTAGCGGGGGTAGCACCGGGGAGCTGTTTTTT
TRBD2	TRBV4-1	NA	TRBJ2-3	CASSQDGLAGVDTQYF	TGCGCCAGCAGCCAGGACGGACTAGCGGGGGTAGATACGCAGTATTTT
TRBD1	TRBV13	NA	TRBJ1-1	CASTGQGTEAFF	TGTGCCAGCACGGGACAGGGAACTGAAGCTTTCTTT